A single sample gave rise to the 16 T cell receptor beta chains below, sequenced in a study of T-cell reconstitution after alpha-beta-depleted transplantation in children. Preparation of the TCRbeta library involved a method that used unique molecular identifiers. TCRdb reprocessed the PCR reads with MiXCR, giving one entry per CDR3 protein. The data hold about 420,000 distinct CDR3 sequences, with under 13% observed a single time. Here the sequenced sample was PBMCs from the stem cell graft donor, taken from the stem cell graft. Every receptor here comes from a human donor who donated a stem cell graft to a child with acute myeloid leukemia.

This clonotype occurred a few times. The CDR3 sequence is CASSQDLRQWAVGTQYF. The CDR3 DNA is TGTGCCAGCAGCCAAGATCTGCGACAGTGGGCGGTTGGGACCCAGTACTTC. This chain joins TRBV3-1 and TRBJ2-5; D is possibly TRBD1 (5 bases). CDR3 length: 17 residues. From germline, CDR1 is LGHDT and CDR2 YNNKEL (reference sequence). The V end was cut by 0 bases, the J end by 7 bases, with 21 bases between.

This clonotype was detected only a few times. V is TRBV5-1 and J is TRBJ2-5; 8 positions agree with TRBD2. Germline CDR1 SGHRS, CDR2 YFSETQ. The CDR3 length is 13 residues. The junction had 6 bases not matched to a gene; V was cut back by 4 bases and J by 7 bases. The CDR3 is CASSRSGEGTQYF. CDR3 coding DNA: TGCGCCAGCAGCCGTAGCGGGGAGGGGACCCAGTACTTC.

V and J are TRBV6-1 and TRBJ1-2, with D maybe TRBD1 (5 bases). Germline-derived CDR1 and CDR2 are MNHNS and SASEGT. The V gene lost 6 bases and the J gene lost 8 bases, with 19 bases spanning the gap. The CDR3 is 14 amino acids. In DNA form, the CDR3 reads TGTGCCAGCAGGGTCATGGCAGGGCCGGGAGGCTACACCTTC. This sequence encodes CASRVMAGPGGYTF.

This chain connects TRBV12-3 or TRBV12-4 to TRBJ2-5, with D perhaps assigned TRBD1 or TRBD2 (6 bases each). The V end was cut by 5 bases, the J end by 9 bases, with 19 bases between. The CDR3 consists of 14 residues. CDR3 nucleotide sequence: TGTGCCAGCAGTCAAGGGGGTACGGAGGGATCCCAGTACTTC. Translating gives CASSQGGTEGSQYF.

As DNA, the CDR3 is TGTGCCAGCAGCCAAAGCCCAGGGGGCGCAGATACGCAGTATTTT. This encodes CASSQSPGGADTQYF. This chain joins TRBV3-1 and TRBJ2-3; TRBD1 agrees at 8 bases. The germline CDR1 and CDR2 sequences are LGHDT and YNNKEL (reference sequence). V was clipped by 2 bases and J by 4 bases; unmatched bases: 5. The CDR3 totals 15 residues.

The table lists this clonotype with a few counts. The rearrangement links TRBV5-1 to TRBJ1-1; D uncertain. The CDR3 is 14 residues long. V lost 2 bases and J 1 base, leaving 9 bases between the germline ends. Germline V lookup: CDR1 SGHRS, CDR2 YFSETQ. The chain's CDR3 is CASSFWTGNTEAFF. CDR3 DNA sequence: TGCGCCAGCAGCTTTTGGACTGGGAACACTGAAGCTTTCTTT. The full variable domain, rest sourced from reference TRBV5-1 and TRBJ1-1, is KAGVTQTPRYLIKTRGQQVTLSCSPISGHRSVSWYQQTPGQGLQFLFEYFSETQRNKGNFPGRFSGRQFSNSRSEMNVSTLELGDSALYLCASSFWTGNTEAFFGQGTRLTVV.

This clonotype was detected a few times. The chain has TRBV13 and TRBJ1-2, with 8 bases lining up with TRBD1. The CDR3 extends over 16 amino acids. Germline values: CDR1 PRHDT, CDR2 FYEKMQ (reference sequence). V lost 5 bases to trimming and J lost 4 bases; unmatched junction nucleotides: 12. CDR3: CASSPGTGQGLYGYTF. The CDR3 region has the DNA TGTGCCAGCAGCCCCGGAACAGGACAGGGCCTCTATGGCTACACCTTC.

This sequence joins TRBV20-1 and TRBJ1-5; D is unresolved. CDR3 size: 14 residues. CDR1 and CDR2 (germline): DFQATT, SNEGSKA (reference sequence). V shed 6 bases and J shed 4 bases, with 16 bases lying between them. CDR3 nucleotides: TGCAGTGCGAGGACGGGATACGGAAATCAGCCCCAGCATTTT. Translating it yields CSARTGYGNQPQHF.

This clonotype was detected only a few times. The CDR3 bases are TGTGCCAGCAGCGGAATAGGACAGGGCGTTTTGTTGGAGACCCAGTACTTC. Translating gives CASSGIGQGVLLETQYF. The V gene is TRBV11-2, the J gene TRBJ2-5; 8 nucleotides match TRBD1. Per the germline V gene, CDR1 is SGHAT and CDR2 is FQNNGV. V lost 5 bases and J lost 5; bases outside the gene matches: 16. The CDR3 runs 17 residues.

In this sample, this clonotype turned up a few times. V usage is TRBV20-1 and J usage is TRBJ1-4; D is possibly TRBD1 (5 bases). Trimming took off 3 bases at V and 10 bases at J, with 12 bases between the two ends. The CDR3 spans 12 residues. The germline gives CDR1 DFQATT, CDR2 SNEGSKA (reference sequence). The CDR3 here is CSASRDSGKLFF. The CDR3 nucleotides are TGCAGTGCTAGTCGGGACTCAGGAAAACTGTTTTTT.

This chain links TRBV7-9 with TRBJ1-1, with a possible D match to TRBD1 (5 bases). In germline, CDR1 is SEHNR, CDR2 FQNEAQ (reference sequence). Trimming left V 5 bases short and J 1 base short, with 14 bases between. This CDR3 spans 15 amino acids. The CDR3 reads CASSPRGHPNTEAFF. The CDR3, as DNA: TGTGCCAGCAGCCCTAGAGGACACCCGAACACTGAAGCTTTCTTT.

The chain employs TRBV7-2 and TRBJ1-6, with D uncertain. V was shortened by 3 bases and J by 2 bases, with 17 bases between the two germline ends. Germline CDR1 reads SGHTA; CDR2 reads FQGNSA. This CDR3 has 18 amino acids. The CDR3 here is CASSFSGSVSAYNSPLHF. The CDR3 coding sequence is TGTGCCAGCAGCTTTAGCGGAAGTGTTTCCGCCTATAATTCACCCCTCCACTTT.

This chain connects TRBV6-2 or TRBV6-3 to TRBJ1-5, with D maybe TRBD1 (6 bases). The CDR3 loop spans 15 amino acids. CDR1 and CDR2 from the germline V gene are MNHEY and SVGEGT. Between the trimmed V and J ends, which lost 2 bases and 4 bases, there was a span of 12 bases. The DNA for the CDR3 is TGTGCCAGCAGTTACGAGACAGGTACGAATCAGCCCCAGCATTTT. Encoded protein: CASSYETGTNQPQHF.

This clonotype has just a few counts. V is TRBV20-1 and J is TRBJ1-4; D perhaps matches TRBD1 (5 bases). V was shortened by 6 bases and J by 3 bases, with 11 bases between the two germline ends. This CDR3 has 13 amino acids. Germline V gene data show CDR1 as DFQATT and CDR2 as SNEGSKA (reference sequence). Here the CDR3 DNA reads TGCAGTGCCAGACAGCCCTCTAATGAAAAACTGTTTTTT. Translation gives CSARQPSNEKLFF.

This clonotype was recorded a few times. The V and J genes are TRBV12-5 and TRBJ1-1, with TRBD1 identical over 9 bases. This CDR3 spans 18 amino acids. Trimming at V came to 6 bases and at J to 2 bases, leaving 16 bases not matched to a gene. Germline CDR1 is LGHNT and CDR2 is FRNRAP. CDR3 in amino acids: CASGFTGGGGARNTEAFF. The CDR3 nucleotides read TGTGCTAGTGGCTTTACAGGGGGCGGAGGGGCCAGAAACACTGAAGCTTTCTTT.

This rearrangement joins TRBV5-1 to TRBJ1-5, with D unresolved. The V end lost 0 bases, the J end lost 5 bases, and 12 bases lay between the germline ends. CDR3 length: 15 residues. The germline V gene has CDR1 SGHRS and CDR2 YFSETQ. CDR3 sequence reads: CASSLAGEGYQPQHF. The CDR3 DNA is TGCGCCAGCAGCTTGGCCGGGGAGGGATATCAGCCCCAGCATTTT.